Below, 2 T cell receptor beta chains from the same sample are listed, as sequenced in a study of CD8 T cells in ankylosing spondylitis. Whole-study findings and limits: A TCR beta motif made of eight highly homologous variants seemed typical of ankylosing spondylitis blood.

TCRdb re-called the 5' RACE reads with MiXCR, one entry per CDR3 protein. The sample carries more than 600,000 distinct CDR3 sequences, 15% to 20% recorded once. What these receptors recognize is not known. What was sequenced was blood, either unsorted or a sorted T cell fraction (not recorded which). These TCRs come from a male donor with ankylosing spondylitis.

This clonotype was seen a few times. V gene TRBV29-1 combines with J gene TRBJ1-1, with 7 bases aligning to TRBD1. The CDR3 spans 14 residues. The V gene end was trimmed by 6 bases and the J gene end by 0 bases; junction bases not matched to a gene: 7. The germline CDR1 and CDR2 sequences are SQVTM and ANQGSEA. The CDR3 DNA reads as TGCAGCGTCGTAAGGACAGGATTGAACACTGAAGCTTTCTTT. Translation gives CSVVRTGLNTEAFF.

A few counts support this clonotype. A read error may produce the germline difference seen at one junction end. V usage is TRBV3-1 and J usage is TRBJ2-7, with 11 bases aligning to TRBD1. CDR3 length equals 15 residues. Germline V gene sequence: CDR1 LGHDT, CDR2 YNNKEL (reference sequence). The DNA of the CDR3 is TGTGCCAGCACCCAAGGGGGGACAGGGGGCTACGAGCAGTACTTC. Its translation: CASTQGGTGGYEQYF.